The T cell receptor (beta chain) under discussion was sequenced for a study of blood T cell repertoires in COVID-19. Study background: In each case, the material was cDNA or gDNA derived from T cells, B-cell-depleted T cells, or PBMCs.

Trimming took off 4 bases at V and 1 base at J, with 16 bases between the two ends. Germline V gene sequence: CDR1 SQVTM, CDR2 ANQGSEA. CDR3 length equals 15 residues. Assay used: immunoSEQ multiplex PCR; TCRdb lists only in-frame clones, some missing. The sample holds 150,000 to 200,000 clones, over 80% seen once. A case of COVID-19 had been met by exposed participants within 2 weeks before study entry. The J gene is TRBJ1-1, the V gene TRBV29-1; D gene uncertain. Sequencing was performed on PBMCs or T cells enriched from blood (not recorded which). The TCR sequence derives from a man aged 65 to 79 who had been exposed to COVID-19. The chain's CDR3 is CSVGGVGGENTEAFF. The CDR3 DNA is TGCAGCGTTGGAGGCGTCGGCGGGGAGAACACTGAAGCTTTCTTT.